The following is a T cell receptor (beta chain) sequence with its context. The antigen it binds to is not known. Library creation used the immunoSEQ multiplex PCR assay. For the multiplex PCR, a mixture combining 60 forward primers for TCR Vbeta segments and 13 reverse primers for TCR Jbeta segments was used. The CDR3 region of rearranged TCR beta genes was amplified from genomic DNA by a multiplex PCR assay. On the Illumina HiSeq System, the amplified TCR beta libraries were sequenced as 87-base-pair reads. Per the source publication's procedure: A later analysis counted about 76 million unique TCR beta chains across the 550 to 800 repertoires, and 9.5 million to 11 million of these chains were shared by at least two donors. A nearest-neighbor algorithm error-corrected the raw reads and collapsed the reads into unique sequences, merging closely related sequences to remove PCR and sequencing errors. CDR3 sequences were aligned to IMGT reference sequences to assign V, D and J gene segments. For a sequence to be retained, a match of at least six nucleotides was required to both a V gene segment and a J gene segment. A rearrangement was called productive if the CDR3 had no stop codons and remained in frame with V and J, and every other rearrangement was called non-productive. Following IMGT convention, CDR3 was defined as the stretch from the second conserved V-encoded cysteine up to the conserved J-encoded phenylalanine. In an earlier analysis of more than 550 of the donors, sequences lacking an unambiguous match to a single V gene segment were excluded. In an earlier analysis of 450 to 750 of the donors, a V segment was called functional when productive rearrangements were above 56.7%, and segregating when the standard deviation between donors exceeded 5%. To diagnose cytomegalovirus status from the catalog of TCR beta chain sequences, a statistical classification framework was built. A later analysis assigned V and J genes by comparing TCR nucleotide sequences with IMGT/GENE-DB human TR gene sequences. In a later analysis, CDR3 sequences and most-parsimonious VDJ recombination scenarios were assigned using the TCRdist pipeline. In a later analysis, each TCR beta chain was defined by its CDR3 amino acid sequence together with its V-gene family, and reads without a unique V-gene family were excluded. In a later analysis, nearly 600 highly shared, low-generation-probability nucleotide sequences were removed to address suspected cross-contamination and a sequencing artifact. A later analysis calculated a clonal expansion index for each public chain from normalized within-repertoire ranks of inferred template counts. Generation probabilities in a later analysis came from a VDJ recombination model fitted to out-of-frame rearrangements, and those results were checked against IGoR. A later analysis scored TCR-TCR, TCR-HLA and TCR-CMV co-occurrence with hypergeometric tests, applying a repertoire-size bias correction to TCR pairs. To estimate false discovery rates, a later analysis permuted the HLA or CMV assignments 20 times. In a later analysis, co-occurring TCRs were grouped using DBSCAN, and TCRdist sequence similarity was added for clustering within HLA-allele-positive subsets. Co-occurrence clustering excluded repertoires with fewer than 30,000 or more than 120,000 public chains, plus five with anomalous nucleotide sharing. TCRdb obtained this table from immuneACCESS and retained in-frame rearrangements with V and J assigned. These tables miss some clones; where compared with another copy, unresolved V genes account for less than half of the shortfall, and the remainder is unexplained. The V and J calls and the clone size are those of that table, but D and trimming were determined from the DNA. The sample has about 130,000 clones on record. The ten largest clones add up to under 3.5% of the sample.

The data are from a study of cytomegalovirus exposure and HLA in healthy donors (dated by TCRdb to the late 2010s). Regarding the study in general: According to an earlier analysis of 587 of the donors, about 170 million T cells yielded approximately 120 million unique TCR beta sequences and about 300 Gb of sequence data. The study used immunosequencing to profile the T cell repertoires of approximately 630 subjects and linked those repertoires to cytomegalovirus serostatus. About 5 DR-DQ haplotypes were handled as single units for association and clustering, since linkage in the cohort was strong. To study patterns of TCR occurrence, a later analysis re-analyzed previously published TCR beta repertoires from several hundred donors and added high-resolution HLA genotyping. Approximately 310 gigabases of sequencing data and roughly 81 million unique TCR sequences made up an early release that covered approximately 650 HLA-typed donors. To decide whether each TCR beta V gene segment behaved as functional or pseudogenic, an earlier analysis of some 600 of the donors relied on high-throughput TCR beta sequencing. In the later analysis, no new phenotypic data were used to find candidate immune exposures; instead, reliance was placed on TCR beta sequences and their occurrence across donors. All discovery cohort repertoires had been generated on a single sequencing platform. A later genetic analysis used genome-wide SNP genotypes for about 60% of the 666 donors, treating that subset as a discovery cohort. Besides the first cohort of hundreds of subjects, a separate validation cohort made up of 120 different subjects was used. Of the roughly 410 genotyped donors, roughly 80% were placed in the genetic ancestry cluster associated with self-reported Caucasian donors. Typing coverage varied by locus: roughly 620-630 donors for A, B, C, DRB1 and DQB1; some 520 for DQA1; some 610 for DPA1; approximately 470 for DPB1. Donor age, sex, ethnicity and CMV serostatus were compiled together with the repertoire data. To predict cytomegalovirus infection status, the study brought together high-throughput TCR immunosequencing, statistical association of individual TCRs with disease status, and machine learning. The study was designed to test whether signatures of past pathogen exposure could be identified by cataloging public T cell receptors. Across some 400 genotyped donors of the cohort, an average of about 240,000 unique TCR beta nucleotide sequences per donor were sequenced, and roughly 20% of those sequences were non-productive. Both class I and class II loci were covered by HLA typing, at four-digit resolution.

The paper as a whole reports these results and caveats: While some public TCRs were present in many individuals, most TCR sequences turned up only very rarely across donors. Assigning TCR associations to individual alleles was difficult when HLA alleles, especially DR and DQ, strongly co-occurred. In a later genetic analysis, fewer N-insertions in productive TCRs were reported among donors in an Asian-associated ancestry cluster than the 666-donor mean. The earlier analysis of approximately 540 of the donors excluded approximately 17 rarely observed V segments, including chromosome 9 orphons, because counts were too low. At a false discovery rate of 0.05, a later analysis linked roughly 17,000 TCR beta sequences to specific HLA alleles. Because HLA typing was unavailable for some donors at each locus, only the typed subset was used in association tests. In a later analysis, TCR association rates were found to vary across HLA loci, with the most associated TCRs seen for DRB1 alleles and the fewest for HLA-C alleles. For the cohort, immune exposure information was limited to CMV serostatus. The authors suggested that the approach could potentially be generalized to other disease states and immunological phenotypes. In an earlier analysis of roughly 500 of the donors, most TCR beta V segments appeared in productive rearrangements about 90% or about 30% of the time, broadly matching IMGT annotations. Correlated functional status among segregating V segments might be attributable to linkage disequilibrium, but an unknown experimental factor could not be ruled out. Sequencing depth was assumed to be roughly uniform across donors in the presence/absence analyses, though that assumption may not hold. Because the 87-base-pair reads could not distinguish some IMGT-functional V segments, including TRBV6-2 and TRBV6-3, those segments were excluded. A few of the identified cytomegalovirus-associated TCR beta chains were confirmed in vitro to be specific for cytomegalovirus antigens. A further reported finding was that TCR beta sequences accurately predicted the HLA-A and HLA-B alleles for most subjects in the first cohort. A total of 150 to 200 TCR beta chains were listed by the study as associated with cytomegalovirus. In a later analysis, several top co-occurrence clusters were reported to appear linked to parvovirus B19, influenza, CMV and Epstein-Barr virus. In a later genetic analysis, a missense DCLRE1C variant was associated with V-gene and J-gene trimming of TCR beta chains, and the association was replicated in an independent cohort. Only TCR beta chains were sequenced in this cohort, and the absence of alpha or paired-chain data limited detectable features. The classifier was reported to diagnose cytomegalovirus status with high specificity and sensitivity in both the original and validation cohorts. According to a later analysis, most CMV-associated TCR beta chains appeared to be HLA-restricted, and the HLA associations seemed to be driven largely by CMV exposure. A group of highly shared sequence variants was considered likely to be a technical artifact of the sequencing pipeline. Compared with equally common non-associated chains, HLA-associated TCR beta chains in a later analysis were more clonally expanded and had lower generation probabilities.

V and J are trimmed by 0 bases and 7 bases, and the gene matches miss 5 bases of the junction. Measured from the cysteine to the phenylalanine, the CDR3 is 16 residues long. The retained sequence is limited to the CDR3, 48 bases, with the frame set at the first base. Per the germline V gene, MGHRA is the CDR1 and YSYEKL is the CDR2. In total, approximately 700 healthy bone marrow donors made up the cohort. All cohort members were sampled while nominally healthy, although unrecorded immune exposures were likely present. The donor tested CMV seronegative, placing the donor among the 300 to 450 seronegative members of the cohort. Every donor gave a peripheral blood sample, and the peripheral blood mononuclear cells from that sample were used for TCR beta sequencing. Genomic DNA was extracted from the blood cell samples with the Qiagen DNeasy Blood Extraction Kit.

The sequenced sample consisted of PBMCs. This TCR derives from a man younger than 40 in good health and CMV-seronegative. The sequence is built from TRBV4-1 and TRBJ2-2; 10 central bases correspond to TRBD2. CDR3 loop: CASSQDQREGDGELFF. The DNA is TGCGCCAGCAGCCAAGACCAGCGGGAGGGCGACGGGGAGCTGTTTTTT.